Listed here are 19 T cell receptor beta chains from one sample, sequenced in a study of shared T cell receptors in the human thymus. TCRdb keeps only in-frame clones here, not all; method: immunoSEQ multiplex PCR. The sample consists of roughly 500,000 clones, around 82% of them appearing once. Another study also made use of these data, one on human thymus T cells.

The specimen was thymocytes. These receptors were obtained from a boy in the first two years of life with a congenital heart defect.

A remark on this clone: Other DNA sequences in the sample encode the same CDR3. The chain carries TRBV12-5 and TRBJ2-3; D uncertain. V shed 6 bases and J shed 0 bases, with 4 bases lying between them. The CDR3 is 12 amino acids. Germline V lookup: CDR1 LGHNT, CDR2 FRNRAP. Written as DNA, the CDR3 is TGTGCTAGTGGCTCTAGCACAGATACGCAGTATTTT. It encodes CASGSSTDTQYF.

This clone was counted a few times. The chain links TRBV4-1 to TRBJ2-2, with D unresolved. V shed 2 bases and J shed 0 bases, with 10 bases lying between them. This CDR3 has 16 amino acids. Germline V gives CDR1 MGHRA, CDR2 YSYEKL. CDR3 bases: TGCGCCAGCAGCCAACGCCTAGATGCGAACACCGGGGAGCTGTTTTTT. The encoded protein is CASSQRLDANTGELFF.

The rearrangement joins TRBV19 to TRBJ1-5; D call uncertain. CDR3 length: 16 amino acids. From germline, CDR1 is LNHDA and CDR2 SQIVND (reference sequence). V lost 0 bases and J 6 bases, leaving 15 bases between the germline ends. CDR3: CASSIETTRVTQPQHF. The DNA of the CDR3 is TGTGCCAGTAGTATAGAAACTACGAGGGTAACTCAGCCCCAGCATTTT.

This chain uses TRBV27 with TRBJ1-2; D unclear. The CDR3 has 16 residues. With 2 bases removed from V and 4 bases from J, the gap between germline ends came to 17 bases. Germline V CDR1 and CDR2: MNHEY, SMNVEV (reference sequence). CDR3 amino acids: CASSLGPTNRSYGYTF. CDR3 DNA: TGTGCCAGCAGTTTAGGTCCCACAAACCGCAGCTATGGCTACACCTTC.

This rearrangement joins TRBV5-4 to TRBJ1-4; tentative D call: TRBD1 (5 bases). CDR1 is SGHNT and CDR2 is YYREEE in the germline V gene (reference sequence). CDR3 size: 13 residues. V dropped 0 bases and J dropped 5 bases, with 5 bases sitting between them. This CDR3 is CASSLAGNEKLFF. The DNA of the CDR3 is TGTGCCAGCAGCTTGGCAGGGAATGAAAAACTGTTTTTT.

The chain is built from TRBV30 and TRBJ2-7; D is possibly TRBD2 (6 bases). Trimming shortened V by 1 base and J by 3 bases, and 19 bases separated the two germline ends. The CDR3 sequence is 16 residues long. Germline V gene sequence: CDR1 GTSNPN, CDR2 SVGIG (reference sequence). CDR3 in amino acids: CAWSARGRGRGYEQYF. CDR3 nucleotide sequence: TGTGCCTGGAGTGCTCGGGGTCGGGGGAGAGGCTACGAGCAGTACTTC.

This chain uses TRBV30 with TRBJ1-5; TRBD1 matches 7 bases. The germline V gene encodes CDR1 GTSNPN and CDR2 SVGIG (reference sequence). The ends lost 3 bases at V and 0 bases at J; junction bases unmatched: 8. CDR3 length equals 16 residues. The CDR3 region is CAWSLGDSPSNQPQHF. CDR3 nucleotide sequence: TGTGCCTGGAGCTTAGGGGACAGTCCTAGCAATCAGCCCCAGCATTTT.

The chain combines TRBV27 with TRBJ1-1; D remains unclear. This CDR3 comprises 14 residues. Germline lookup yields CDR1 MNHEY and CDR2 SMNVEV (reference sequence). Trimming left V 6 bases short and J 1 base short, with 12 bases between. For the CDR3, the DNA is TGTGCCAGCAGACTTGGAGGAGAGAACACTGAAGCTTTCTTT. The encoded protein is CASRLGGENTEAFF.

The genes are TRBV5-1 and TRBJ1-5, with D maybe TRBD1 (5 bases). V dropped 0 bases and J dropped 1 base, with 17 bases sitting between them. Germline CDR1 is SGHRS and CDR2 is YFSETQ. The CDR3 spans 18 residues. The CDR3 bases are TGCGCCAGCAGCTTGGCCTGCCAGGGAGGTACGAGCAATCAGCCCCAGCATTTT. It specifies CASSLACQGGTSNQPQHF. The full variable domain, its missing parts supplied by reference TRBV5-1 and TRBJ1-5, is KAGVTQTPRYLIKTRGQQVTLSCSPISGHRSVSWYQQTPGQGLQFLFEYFSETQRNKGNFPGRFSGRQFSNSRSEMNVSTLELGDSALYLCASSLACQGGTSNQPQHFGDGTRLSIL.

The rearrangement joins TRBV4-1 to TRBJ2-6; 9 bases agree with TRBD2. The CDR3 sequence is 21 residues long. Trimming removed 4 bases from V and 4 bases from J; junction bases left unmatched: 20. CDR1 and CDR2 (germline): MGHRA, YSYEKL. In nucleotides, the CDR3 is TGCGCCAGCAGCCCCCAGGGGACTAGCCCCCCCGAGGGCTTCGGGGCCAACGTCCTGACTTTC. Translation: CASSPQGTSPPEGFGANVLTF.

This chain links TRBV27 with TRBJ2-7; 10 bases agree with TRBD2. The ends lost 8 bases at V and 1 base at J; junction bases unmatched: 26. The CDR3 extends over 21 amino acids. The germline V gene has CDR1 MNHEY and CDR2 SMNVEV (reference sequence). As DNA, the CDR3 is TGTGCCAGCTCAAGTCGCGGGGCGGGACTAGCGTGGCCCATAGGATCCTACGAGCAGTACTTC. This codes for CASSSRGAGLAWPIGSYEQYF.

The rearrangement joins TRBV9 to TRBJ2-7, with a possible D match to TRBD2 (6 bases). The germline gives CDR1 SGDLS, CDR2 YYNGEE. This CDR3 is 18 amino acids long. The germline V and J ends were trimmed by 0 bases and 0 bases, with 19 bases remaining between them. The CDR3 DNA reads as TGTGCCAGCAGCGTAGCCCCACTCCTAGCGTCTAGCTCCTACGAGCAGTACTTC. Protein sequence: CASSVAPLLASSSYEQYF.

The gene calls are TRBV11-2 and TRBJ2-4, with 10 bases lining up with TRBD1. V shed 5 bases, J shed 2 bases, and the junction held 12 bases outside the gene matches. The CDR3 has 18 amino acids. In germline, CDR1 is SGHAT, CDR2 FQNNGV. This CDR3 is CASSQLDRGRNPKNIQYF. CDR3 coding DNA: TGTGCCAGCAGCCAATTAGACAGGGGGCGAAATCCCAAAAACATTCAGTACTTC.

This clone was seen more than once but under ten times. The rearrangement uses TRBV11-3 and TRBJ1-1; a weak D match, TRBD1 (5 bases). From germline, CDR1 is SGHNT and CDR2 YENEEA. The germline V and J ends were trimmed by 2 bases and 2 bases, with 12 bases remaining between them. The CDR3 sequence is 15 residues long. The CDR3 region is CASSLWGSQNTEAFF. The CDR3, as DNA: TGTGCCAGCAGCTTATGGGGCAGCCAAAACACTGAAGCTTTCTTT.

This clone was observed a handful of times. The chain links TRBV9 to TRBJ2-5; TRBD2 matches at 7 bases. The germline CDR1 and CDR2 sequences are SGDLS and YYNGEE. The CDR3 is made up of 16 amino acids. J lost 5 bases, V lost 4 bases, and 14 bases had no gene match. CDR3 in amino acids: CASSSAPRGSGETQYF. The DNA of the CDR3 is TGTGCCAGCAGCTCCGCCCCGCGGGGGAGCGGGGAGACCCAGTACTTC. Together with reference TRBV9 and TRBJ2-5, the CDR3 gives the full variable domain: DSGVTQTPKHLITATGQRVTLRCSPRSGDLSVYWYQQSLDQGLQFLIQYYNGEERAKGNILERFSAQQFPDLHSELNLSSLELGDSALYFCASSSAPRGSGETQYFGPGTRLLVL.

In DNA form, the CDR3 reads TGTGCCAGCAGCCCAGGGGGGAATCTCCCTAACTATGGCTACACCTTC. Its translation: CASSPGGNLPNYGYTF. The genes are TRBV5-5 and TRBJ1-2; 7 bases are shared with TRBD1. With 4 bases clipped from V and 0 bases from J, the junction kept 9 bases outside the gene matches. Germline loops: CDR1 SGHKS, CDR2 YYEKEE (reference sequence). The CDR3 consists of 16 residues.

This clone has a single count. The genes are TRBV19 and TRBJ1-4, with no clear D. This CDR3 is 17 amino acids long. Germline CDR1 LNHDA, CDR2 SQIVND (reference sequence). Trimming cost V 1 base and J 2 bases, with 14 bases left between them. The CDR3 here is CASSIGYGDRTNEKLFF. The CDR3 DNA is TGTGCCAGTAGTATAGGGTACGGGGATCGCACTAATGAAAAACTGTTTTTT.

This clone was counted a single time. The CDR3 reads CASSSGLAEQETQYF. Written as DNA, the CDR3 is TGTGCCAGCAGCTCTGGACTAGCGGAGCAAGAGACCCAGTACTTC. The V call is TRBV5-4, the J call TRBJ2-5; 10 bases are a match to TRBD2. Germline V lookup: CDR1 SGHNT, CDR2 YYREEE (reference sequence). CDR3 size: 15 residues. With V trimmed by 3 bases and J by 2 bases, 4 bases remained unmatched.

The chain uses TRBV14 and TRBJ2-3, with 9 bases fitting TRBD1. Germline V gene data show CDR1 as SGHDN and CDR2 as FVKESK. The V and J ends lost 1 base and 4 bases, in that order; junction bases with no gene match: 9. The CDR3 extends over 17 amino acids. CDR3 DNA: TGTGCCAGCAGCCAAGGCCGTAAGGACAGGGGCGCAGATACGCAGTATTTT. Its translation: CASSQGRKDRGADTQYF.